The source of this T cell receptor beta chain is a study of lymphopenia after photon versus proton radiotherapy. Study-wide points: Post-nadir diversity loss with photons came from oligoclonal expansion, particularly CD8+ Temra cells.

Assay: immunoSEQ multiplex PCR; the TCRdb copy retains only in-frame clones and omits some. Of 60,000 to 75,000 clones in the sample, around 87% are singletons; the top ten hold over 10%. A note on this clone: As yet, its antigen is unknown.

This CDR3 has 14 residues. J lost 6 bases, V lost 4 bases, and 5 bases had no gene match. Per germline, CDR1 SGHVS and CDR2 FNYEAQ. The chain couples TRBV7-6 to TRBJ2-2; 7 positions match TRBD1. The sequence derives from an older man with esophageal cancer. This specimen was peripheral blood, taken from a patient treated with proton-based radiotherapy. CDR3 nucleotide sequence: TGTGCCAGCAGCTCGAGACAGGGTCCCGGGGAGCTGTTTTTT. Translation: CASSSRQGPGELFF.